This T cell receptor beta chain was sequenced in a study of CD8 T cells in ankylosing spondylitis. The study's findings and limits: Clones linked to disease were reported to show significant enrichment in matched ankylosing spondylitis synovial fluid. Reactive arthritis synovial fluid and blood were previously reported to contain some motif variants.

Points on this clonotype: The antigen remains undetermined.

The germline V and J ends were trimmed by 1 base and 3 bases, with 12 bases remaining between them. Germline V gene data show CDR1 as SGDLS and CDR2 as YYNGEE. The CDR3 totals 15 residues. Using its own MiXCR run on the 5' RACE reads, TCRdb lists one record per CDR3 protein. The data hold approximately 42,000 distinct CDR3 sequences, with just under 4% observed a single time. Input material: blood, either unsorted or a sorted T cell fraction (not recorded which). The source is a female donor with ankylosing spondylitis or in good health (not recorded which). The chain joins TRBV9 to TRBJ2-3; possible D gene TRBD2, 7 bases. The DNA of the CDR3 is TGTGCCAGCAGCGTAAAAGGGGGGGAGACAGATACGCAGTATTTT. This encodes CASSVKGGETDTQYF.